Below, 10 T cell receptor beta chains from the same sample are listed, as sequenced in a study of monozygotic twins with inflammatory bowel disease (dated by TCRdb to about 2019). The library was made by 5' RACE. TCRdb records Illumina HiSeq 2500 as the sequencer. Based on TCRdb reprocessing of the reads, there is one entry per CDR3 protein sequence, and DNA is missing. This sample's records show approximately 390,000 distinct CDR3 sequences. The ten biggest clones cover 2% to 3% of the sample. What was sequenced was blood. These receptors were taken from a human donor with ulcerative colitis or Crohn's disease, or a healthy co-twin of an affected twin (not recorded which).

The chain carries TRBV14 and TRBJ2-5; with no DNA, the TCRdb D assignment of TRBD2 cannot be verified. CDR1 is SGHDN, CDR2 FVKESK, per germline. The CDR3 contains 14 residues. The CDR3 spells CASSQPALAETQYF. The full variable domain, in which reference TRBV14 and TRBJ2-5 provide the parts outside the CDR3, is EAGVTQFPSHSVIEKGQTVTLRCDPISGHDNLYWYRRVMGKEIKFLLHFVKESKQDESGMPNNRFLAERTGGTYSTLKVQPAELEDSGVYFCASSQPALAETQYFGPGTRLLVL.

The chain is built from TRBV12-3 or TRBV12-4 and TRBJ1-6. This CDR3 region has 14 residues. The CDR3 protein is CASSYGDLRSPLHF.

V usage is TRBV6-1 and J usage is TRBJ2-7; the D call from TCRdb, TRBD1, cannot be confirmed without DNA. This CDR3 contains 14 residues. Germline V gene lookup returns CDR1 MNHNS and CDR2 SASEGT. This CDR3 is CATRGKGSSYEQYF.

V and J are TRBV27 and TRBJ1-1. The length of the CDR3 is 14 residues. Per the germline V gene, CDR1 is MNHEY and CDR2 is SMNVEV (reference sequence). CDR3 residues: CASSSMIRAPEAFF.

The chain has TRBV10-3 and TRBJ2-1. CDR1 is ENHRY and CDR2 is SYGVKD in the germline V gene. The CDR3 has 13 amino acids. CDR3 residues: CAIRDTQYNEQFF.

The chain links TRBV7-7 to TRBJ2-7; TCRdb's D call, TRBD1, is unchecked because there is no DNA. The CDR3 length is 13 residues. Germline assignment: CDR1 SSHAT and CDR2 FNYEAQ (reference sequence). CDR3: CASSFGQGREQYF.

The chain recombines TRBV18 with TRBJ2-7; the TCRdb call, TRBD2, lacks DNA for checking. Germline assignment: CDR1 KGHSH and CDR2 LQKENI. This CDR3 spans 15 amino acids. Here the CDR3 reads CASSPSLANSYEQYF.

The CDR3 sequence: CASSRDRGQETQYF. The chain recombines TRBV6-1 with TRBJ2-5; with no DNA, the TCRdb D assignment of TRBD1 cannot be verified. The CDR3 sequence is 14 residues long. Germline assignment: CDR1 MNHNS and CDR2 SASEGT.

The chain uses TRBV20-1 and TRBJ2-2; TCRdb reports TRBD1, a call that lacks DNA to check it against. The CDR3 has 14 residues. CDR1 and CDR2 (germline): DFQATT, SNEGSKA (reference sequence). The CDR3 here is CSARVGQGSGELFF.

The chain has TRBV24-1 and TRBJ2-2. Per germline, CDR1 KGHDR and CDR2 SFDVKD. This CDR3 comprises 15 residues. The CDR3 sequence is CATSDSINWAGELFF.